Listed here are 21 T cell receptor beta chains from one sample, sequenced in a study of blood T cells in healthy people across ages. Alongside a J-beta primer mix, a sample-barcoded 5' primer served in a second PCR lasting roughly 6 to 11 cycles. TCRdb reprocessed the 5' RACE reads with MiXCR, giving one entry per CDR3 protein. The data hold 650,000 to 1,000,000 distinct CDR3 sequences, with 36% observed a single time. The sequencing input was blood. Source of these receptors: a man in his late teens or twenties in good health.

Here the CDR3 DNA reads TGTGCCAGCAGTACCAGGACAGCGTACGAGCAGTACTTC. This gives the protein CASSTRTAYEQYF. The chain couples TRBV7-9 to TRBJ2-7; weak D call: TRBD1 (6 bases). This CDR3 is 13 amino acids long. Germline CDR1 and CDR2: SEHNR and FQNEAQ (reference sequence). Trimming cost V 6 bases and J 4 bases, with 13 bases left between them.

The CDR3 nucleotides are TGTGCCAGCAGCAACGGAATAACTAATGAAAAACTGTTTTTT. Translation: CASSNGITNEKLFF. V is TRBV7-9 and J is TRBJ1-4; D is uncertain. This CDR3 comprises 14 residues. Germline V gene data show CDR1 as SEHNR and CDR2 as FQNEAQ (reference sequence). Trimming took 5 bases from V and 1 from J, leaving 8 bases between them.

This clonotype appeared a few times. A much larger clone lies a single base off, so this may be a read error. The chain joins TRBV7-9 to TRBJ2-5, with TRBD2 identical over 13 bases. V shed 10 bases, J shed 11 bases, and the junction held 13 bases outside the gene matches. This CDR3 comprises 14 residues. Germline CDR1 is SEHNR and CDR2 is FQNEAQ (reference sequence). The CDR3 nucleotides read TGTGCCACCTCGACTAGCGGGGGGCAGAATGAGCAGTACTTC. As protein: CATSTSGGQNEQYF.

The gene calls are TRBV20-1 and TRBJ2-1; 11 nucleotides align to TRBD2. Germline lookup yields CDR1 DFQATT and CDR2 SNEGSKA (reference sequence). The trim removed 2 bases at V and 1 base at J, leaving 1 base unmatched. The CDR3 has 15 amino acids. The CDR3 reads CSARRLAGSYNEQFF. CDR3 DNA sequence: TGCAGTGCTAGAAGACTAGCGGGGTCCTACAATGAGCAGTTCTTC.

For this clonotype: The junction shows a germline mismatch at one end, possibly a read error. The CDR3 loop reads CAGSLGRGIEGYTF. DNA for the CDR3: TGTGCCGGCAGCTTGGGCAGGGGGATTGAGGGCTACACCTTC. This sequence joins TRBV7-9 and TRBJ1-2, with 7 bases identical to TRBD1. The CDR3 is 14 residues long. Germline V gives CDR1 SEHNR, CDR2 FQNEAQ (reference sequence). Full variable domain (outside the CDR3, taken from reference TRBV7-9 and TRBJ1-2): DTGVSQNPRHKITKRGQNVTFRCDPISEHNRLYWYRQTLGQGPEFLTYFQNEAQLEKSRLLSDRFSAERPKGSFSTLEIQRTEQGDSAMYLCAGSLGRGIEGYTFGSGTRLTVV.

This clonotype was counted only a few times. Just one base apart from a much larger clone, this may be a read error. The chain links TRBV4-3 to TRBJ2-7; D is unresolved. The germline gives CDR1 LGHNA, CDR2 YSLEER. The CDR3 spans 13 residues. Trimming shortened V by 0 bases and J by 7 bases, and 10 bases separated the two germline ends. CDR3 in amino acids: CASSQDLYNEQYF. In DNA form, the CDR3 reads TGCGCCAGCAGCCAAGACCTCTACAATGAGCAGTACTTC.

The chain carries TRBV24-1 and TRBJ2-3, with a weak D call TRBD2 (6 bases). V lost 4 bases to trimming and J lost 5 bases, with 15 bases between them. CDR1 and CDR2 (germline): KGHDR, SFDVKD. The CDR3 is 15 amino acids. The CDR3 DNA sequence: TGTGCCACCAGTGACTCTCTACGGAGGGAAGATACGCAGTATTTT. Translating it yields CATSDSLRREDTQYF.

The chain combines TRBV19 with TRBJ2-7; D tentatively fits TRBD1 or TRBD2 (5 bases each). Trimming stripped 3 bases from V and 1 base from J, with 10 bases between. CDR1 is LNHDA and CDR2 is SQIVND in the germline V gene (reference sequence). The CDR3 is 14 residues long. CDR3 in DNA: TGTGCCAGTAGTATCTCGAGGGGATCCTACGAGCAGTACTTC. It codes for CASSISRGSYEQYF.

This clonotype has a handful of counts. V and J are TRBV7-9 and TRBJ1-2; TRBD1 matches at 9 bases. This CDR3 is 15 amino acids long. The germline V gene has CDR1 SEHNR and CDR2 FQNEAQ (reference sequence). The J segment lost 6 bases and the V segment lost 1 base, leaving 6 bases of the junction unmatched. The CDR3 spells CASSLGTGEVDGYTF. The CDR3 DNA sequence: TGTGCCAGCAGCTTAGGGACAGGGGAGGTTGATGGCTACACCTTC.

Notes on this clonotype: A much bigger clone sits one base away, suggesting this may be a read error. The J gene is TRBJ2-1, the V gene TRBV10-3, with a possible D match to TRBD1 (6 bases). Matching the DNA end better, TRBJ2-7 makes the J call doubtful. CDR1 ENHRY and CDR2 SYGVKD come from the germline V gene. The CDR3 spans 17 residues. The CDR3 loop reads CAISEPPGTHSYNEQYF. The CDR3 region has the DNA TGTGCCATCAGTGAGCCTCCCGGGACACACTCCTACAATGAGCAGTACTTC.

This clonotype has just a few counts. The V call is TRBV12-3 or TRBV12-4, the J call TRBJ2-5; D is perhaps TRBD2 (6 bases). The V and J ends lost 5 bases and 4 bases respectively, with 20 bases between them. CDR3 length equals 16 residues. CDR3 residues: CASSPSGVGVGETQYF. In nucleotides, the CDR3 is TGTGCCAGCAGTCCGTCGGGAGTGGGGGTTGGAGAGACCCAGTACTTC.

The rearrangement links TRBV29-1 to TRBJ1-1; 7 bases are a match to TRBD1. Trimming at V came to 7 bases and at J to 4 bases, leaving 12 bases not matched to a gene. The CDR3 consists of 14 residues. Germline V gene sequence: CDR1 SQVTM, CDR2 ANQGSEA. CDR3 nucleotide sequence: TGCAGCGCCCAACGTACAGGGGCCGTCACTGAAGCTTTCTTT. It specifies CSAQRTGAVTEAFF.

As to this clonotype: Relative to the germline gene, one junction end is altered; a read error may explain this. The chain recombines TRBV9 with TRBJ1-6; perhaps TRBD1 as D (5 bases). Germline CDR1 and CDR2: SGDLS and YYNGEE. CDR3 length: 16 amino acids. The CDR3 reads CASSRGSGRANSPHHF. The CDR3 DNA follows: TGTGCCAGCTCCCGGGGCAGCGGCCGGGCTAATTCACCCCACCACTTT.

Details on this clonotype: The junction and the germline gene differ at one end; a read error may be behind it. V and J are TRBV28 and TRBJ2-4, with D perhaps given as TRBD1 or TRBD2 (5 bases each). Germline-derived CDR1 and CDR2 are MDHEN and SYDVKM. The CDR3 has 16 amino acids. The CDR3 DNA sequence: TGTGCCAACAGTCCCCGGGGCGTTGGTGCCAAAAACATTCAGTACTTC. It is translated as CANSPRGVGAKNIQYF.

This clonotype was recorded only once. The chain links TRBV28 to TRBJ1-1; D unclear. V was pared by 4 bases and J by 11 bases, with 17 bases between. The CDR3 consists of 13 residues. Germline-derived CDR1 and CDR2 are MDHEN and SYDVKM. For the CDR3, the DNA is TGTGCCAGCAGTTCCCCGGAGGGCAGCGTCGCTTTCTTT. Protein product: CASSSPEGSVAFF.

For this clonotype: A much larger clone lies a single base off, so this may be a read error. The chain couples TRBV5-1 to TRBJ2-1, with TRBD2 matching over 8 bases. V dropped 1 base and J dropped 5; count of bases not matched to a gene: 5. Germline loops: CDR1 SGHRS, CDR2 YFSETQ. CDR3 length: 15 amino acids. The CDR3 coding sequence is TGCGCCAGCAGCTTGCGACTAGCGAATGACAATGAGCAGTTCTTC. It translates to CASSLRLANDNEQFF.

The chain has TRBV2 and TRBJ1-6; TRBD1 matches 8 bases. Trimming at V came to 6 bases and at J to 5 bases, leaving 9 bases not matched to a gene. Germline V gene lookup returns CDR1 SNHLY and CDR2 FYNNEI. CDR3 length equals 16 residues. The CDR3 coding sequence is TGTGCCAGCAGCCTGGACAGGGTGTTGAATAATTCACCCCTCCACTTT. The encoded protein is CASSLDRVLNNSPLHF. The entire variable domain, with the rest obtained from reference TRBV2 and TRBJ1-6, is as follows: EPEVTQTPSHQVTQMGQEVILRCVPISNHLYFYWYRQILGQKVEFLVSFYNNEISEKSEIFDDQFSVERPDGSNFTLKIRSTKLEDSAMYFCASSLDRVLNNSPLHFGNGTRLTVT.

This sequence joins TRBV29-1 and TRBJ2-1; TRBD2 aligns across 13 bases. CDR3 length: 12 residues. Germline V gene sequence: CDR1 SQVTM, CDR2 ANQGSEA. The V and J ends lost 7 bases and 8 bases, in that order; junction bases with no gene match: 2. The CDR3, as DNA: TGCAGCGGGACTAGCGGGAGCGATGAGCAGTTCTTC. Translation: CSGTSGSDEQFF.

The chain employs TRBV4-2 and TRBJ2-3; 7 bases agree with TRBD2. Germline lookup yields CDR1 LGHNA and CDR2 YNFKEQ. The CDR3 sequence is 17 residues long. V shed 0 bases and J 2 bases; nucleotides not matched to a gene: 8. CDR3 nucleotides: TGTGCCAGCAGCCAAGATGGAACGGGGGGACTCACAGATACGCAGTATTTT. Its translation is CASSQDGTGGLTDTQYF.

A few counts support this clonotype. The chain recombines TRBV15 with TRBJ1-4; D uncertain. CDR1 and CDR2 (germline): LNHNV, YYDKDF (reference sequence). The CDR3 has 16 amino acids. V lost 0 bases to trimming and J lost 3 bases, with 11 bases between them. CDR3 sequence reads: CATSRDRVVSNEKLFF. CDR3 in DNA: TGTGCCACCAGCAGAGATCGAGTGGTTTCTAATGAAAAACTGTTTTTT.

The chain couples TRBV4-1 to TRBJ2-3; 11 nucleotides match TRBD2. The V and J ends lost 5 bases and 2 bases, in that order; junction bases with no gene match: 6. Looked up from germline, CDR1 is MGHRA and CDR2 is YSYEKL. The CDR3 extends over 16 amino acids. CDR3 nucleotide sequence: TGCGCCAGCAGCTTCCCTAGCGGGGGGACCACAGATACGCAGTATTTT. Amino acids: CASSFPSGGTTDTQYF.